The sequence of this TCR beta chain was determined in a study of cytomegalovirus exposure and HLA in healthy donors. The wider study: A later analysis reported the same platform for the 90 to 150 validation repertoires and the roughly 630 first-cohort repertoires.

Clones were read by immunoSEQ multiplex PCR, and TCRdb kept only the in-frame ones, dropping some. Of some 190,000 clones in the sample, 86% were seen once. The TCR originated in a woman aged 18-35 years in good health and CMV-seronegative. Input material: PBMCs.

The CDR3 loop is CASSYFRQGDGEAFF. CDR3 nucleotides: TGTGCCAGCAGTTACTTCCGACAGGGGGACGGTGAAGCTTTCTTT. V gene TRBV6-6 combines with J gene TRBJ1-1; TRBD1 matches at 9 bases. The ends lost 1 base at V and 7 bases at J; junction bases unmatched: 7. Looked up from germline, CDR1 is MNHNY and CDR2 is SVGAGI (reference sequence). The CDR3 extends over 15 amino acids.